What follows is one T cell receptor beta chain and its context. Its antigen is not identified. These data come from a study of shared clonotypes between healthy human individuals. Germline loops: CDR1 SEHNR, CDR2 FQNEAQ (reference sequence). This CDR3 has 11 residues. Notes on the study in general: Clonotypes shared by all four sorted-subset donors had higher generation probabilities than non-shared clonotypes.

The naive CD8 population came from CD45RO-negative cells selected for CCR7, without terminally differentiated effector memory CD45RA+ cells. The authors' processing: Quality scores were absent from the junction-only immunoSEQ sequences, so filtering differed. Clones were read by immunoSEQ multiplex PCR, and TCRdb kept only the in-frame ones, dropping some. V, J and clone size reflect that table, while D and trimming were determined from the DNA. This sample has fewer than 1 million clones; about 97% occur once, and the top ten carry over 0.2%. The V gene is TRBV7-9, the J gene TRBJ2-1; a weak D match, TRBD1 (6 bases). The sequence was obtained from a man aged 25-40 years in good health. Sequencing was performed on naive CD8+ T cells sorted from blood. In DNA form, the CDR3 reads TGTGCTAGTAGGGGGTACAATGAGCAGTTCTTC. It specifies CASRGYNEQFF.